These T cell receptor beta chains were read from a single sample in a study of blood T cell repertoires in COVID-19. The protocol was immunoSEQ multiplex PCR, while the TCRdb copy is restricted to in-frame clones and leaves out a portion. The data contain around 120,000 clones, 86% of them singletons. The sample comprised peripheral blood. These TCRs come from a man in his 70s who had recovered from COVID-19. CDR3s include the opening cysteine and the closing phenylalanine or tryptophan. The order of the fields is J gene, clone size, V gene, CDR3 length, D gene, CDR3 protein, CDR3 DNA. A D gene is named only where the DNA matches it firmly. Clone size appears in some rows only: once, few, many, or a class for an expanded clone.

TRBJ1-6 - TRBV10-3 14 - CAISESTANSPLHF TGTGCCATCAGTGAGTCGACAGCCAATTCACCCCTCCACTTT
TRBJ1-1 once TRBV6-5 15 TRBD1 CASSWQQGASTEAFF TGTGCCAGCAGTTGGCAACAGGGGGCGAGCACTGAAGCTTTCTTT
TRBJ2-7 - TRBV9 15 - CASSLSGLAGYEQYF TGTGCCAGCAGTCTCAGTGGGCTAGCAGGCTACGAGCAGTACTTC
TRBJ1-1 - TRBV5-1 16 TRBD1 CASSARDSLRETEAFF TGCGCCAGCAGCGCGCGGGACAGCCTCAGGGAGACTGAAGCTTTCTTT
TRBJ1-2 once TRBV27 12 - CASSLPPDGYTF TGTGCCAGCAGTTTACCCCCAGATGGCTACACCTTC
TRBJ2-1 - TRBV19 16 TRBD2 CASSIVSGLASNEQFF TGTGCCAGTAGTATAGTTAGCGGACTAGCGTCCAATGAGCAGTTCTTC
TRBJ1-5 - TRBV4-1 14 - CASSQDMGGQPQHF TGCGCCAGCAGCCAAGATATGGGGGGTCAGCCCCAGCATTTT
TRBJ1-6 once TRBV5-4 12 - CASSSGNSPLHF TGTGCCAGCAGCTCGGGAAATTCACCCCTCCACTTT
TRBJ1-2 - TRBV28 16 - CASSLSRGGGVYGYTF TGTGCCAGCAGTTTATCCCGCGGCGGCGGGGTTTATGGCTACACCTTC
TRBJ1-2 - TRBV7-9 13 - CASSLEAGTGYTF TGTGCCAGCAGCTTAGAGGCGGGAACTGGCTACACCTTC
TRBJ1-3 medium-sized TRBV3-1/TRBV3-2 16 - CASMRRGGSNGNTIYF TGTGCCAGCATGCGCCGCGGGGGGAGTAATGGAAACACCATATATTTT
TRBJ2-1 - TRBV5-1 14 - CASSDFNSYNEQFF TGCGCCAGCAGCGACTTCAACTCCTACAATGAGCAGTTCTTC
TRBJ1-5 - TRBV2 17 - CASSEWVYRASNQPQHF TGTGCCAGCAGTGAATGGGTATACAGGGCGAGCAATCAGCCCCAGCATTTT
TRBJ2-1 - TRBV4-3 16 TRBD2 CASSAPGLGRHNEQFF TGCGCCAGCAGCGCACCGGGACTAGGGAGACACAATGAGCAGTTCTTC
TRBJ1-1 - TRBV5-4 15 - CASSHAFGMNTEAFF TGTGCCAGCAGCCATGCTTTTGGCATGAACACTGAAGCTTTCTTT
TRBJ1-1 few TRBV30 13 - CAWSVQVNTEAFF TGTGCCTGGAGTGTACAAGTGAACACTGAAGCTTTCTTT
TRBJ1-1 many TRBV6-5 12 - CASSYWGTEAFF TGTGCCAGCAGTTACTGGGGCACGGAAGCTTTCTTT
TRBJ2-1 - TRBV19 16 - CASSSAQGTRNNEQFF TGTGCCAGTAGTAGTGCACAGGGAACGAGGAACAATGAGCAGTTCTTC
TRBJ2-5 - TRBV10-3 15 - CAISESGDSQETQYF TGTGCCATCAGTGAGTCAGGTGACAGCCAAGAGACCCAGTACTTC
TRBJ2-6 - TRBV10-3 15 TRBD1 CAISGGQSGANVLTF TGTGCCATCAGTGGGGGACAGTCTGGGGCCAACGTCCTGACTTTC
TRBJ1-3 once TRBV28 15 - CASSLLGAAGNTIYF TGTGCCAGCAGTTTATTAGGGGCGGCTGGAAACACCATATATTTT
TRBJ1-5 - TRBV6-2/TRBV6-3 17 TRBD1 CASSYTMTGGLNQPQHF TGTGCCAGCAGTTACACAATGACAGGGGGCCTCAATCAGCCCCAGCATTTT
TRBJ1-1 - TRBV6-5 13 - CASSWERDTEAFF TGTGCCAGCAGTTGGGAGAGGGACACTGAAGCTTTCTTT
TRBJ2-7 - TRBV5-4 13 - CASSPGTLYEQYF TGTGCCAGCAGCCCCGGGACTCTATACGAGCAGTACTTC
TRBJ1-1 - TRBV7-9 15 TRBD1 CASSPGTGMDTEAFF TGTGCCAGCAGCCCCGGGACAGGGATGGACACTGAAGCTTTCTTT
TRBJ1-3 - TRBV6-1 15 - CASSESGVSGNTIYF TGTGCCAGCAGTGAATCCGGGGTTTCGGGAAACACCATATATTTT
TRBJ2-7 - TRBV20-1 11 TRBD1 CSAVDRVVQYF TGCAGTGCTGTCGACAGGGTAGTGCAGTACTTC
TRBJ1-5 few TRBV6-2/TRBV6-3 15 - CASSPRGPDWQPQHF TGTGCCAGCAGCCCGCGAGGCCCGGACTGGCAGCCCCAGCATTTT
TRBJ2-6 - TRBV5-1 15 TRBD1 CASRDRAAGANVLTF TGCGCCAGCAGGGACAGGGCGGCCGGGGCCAACGTCCTGACTTTC
TRBJ2-1 - TRBV18 15 - CASSLSSGQYNEQFF TGTGCCAGCTCACTATCTAGCGGACAGTACAATGAGCAGTTCTTC
TRBJ2-1 - TRBV28 15 TRBD2 CASSPGVAGVNEQFF TGTGCCAGCAGCCCCGGGGTAGCGGGAGTCAATGAGCAGTTCTTC
TRBJ2-2 - TRBV7-9 18 - CASSPNPGVRPNTGELFF TGTGCCAGCAGCCCGAACCCCGGGGTCAGACCAAACACCGGGGAGCTGTTTTTT
TRBJ1-4 - TRBV5-4 15 - CASSLDVETNEKLFF TGTGCCAGCAGCTTGGATGTGGAGACTAATGAAAAACTGTTTTTT
TRBJ2-2 - TRBV5-4 15 TRBD2 CASSGGLTNTGELFF TGTGCCAGCAGCGGGGGACTAACTAACACCGGGGAGCTGTTTTTT
TRBJ2-3 - TRBV5-1 15 - CASSLENGSTDTQYF TGCGCCAGCAGCTTGGAGAACGGTAGCACAGATACGCAGTATTTT
TRBJ1-1 once TRBV5-1 13 - CASSPGRDTEAFF TGCGCCAGCAGCCCTGGGCGGGACACTGAAGCTTTCTTT
TRBJ1-1 - TRBV5-1 15 - CASSLGQTGGTEAFF TGCGCCAGCAGCTTGGGGCAAACCGGGGGAACTGAAGCTTTCTTT
TRBJ2-7 once TRBV15 15 - CATSRSGDSYYEQYF TGTGCCACCAGCAGATCAGGAGACAGTTACTACGAGCAGTACTTC
TRBJ2-1 - TRBV29-1 14 TRBD2 CSVDLSGLVNEQFF TGCAGCGTTGACTTGTCGGGACTAGTGAATGAGCAGTTCTTC
TRBJ1-1 - TRBV6-1 14 - CASSEATETGKAFF TGTGCCAGCAGTGAAGCCACCGAGACAGGAAAAGCTTTCTTT
TRBJ2-1 - TRBV3-1/TRBV3-2 13 - CASSLLARDEQFF TGTGCCAGCAGCCTTCTAGCGCGAGATGAGCAGTTCTTC
TRBJ2-5 - TRBV6-1 14 - CASSEVINGETQYF TGTGCCAGCAGTGAAGTAATCAACGGGGAGACCCAGTACTTC
TRBJ2-3 - TRBV24-1 13 - CATSDGGTDTQYF TGTGCCACCAGTGATGGCGGGACAGATACGCAGTATTTT
TRBJ2-2 - TRBV6-5 14 - CASRQIWNTGELFF TGTGCCAGCAGGCAGATATGGAACACCGGGGAGCTGTTTTTT
TRBJ2-3 - TRBV5-1 16 - CASSRPGGRGLDTQYF TGCGCCAGCAGCCGGCCCGGGGGGCGGGGGTTAGATACGCAGTATTTT
TRBJ2-2 - TRBV19 16 - CASSTRTHANTGELFF TGTGCCAGTAGTACGAGGACACACGCGAACACCGGGGAGCTGTTTTTT
TRBJ2-1 once TRBV6-5 11 - CAVESYNEQFF TGTGCCGTCGAGTCTTACAATGAGCAGTTCTTC
TRBJ1-1 - TRBV7-9 15 - CASSPDQGRKAEAFF TGTGCCAGCAGCCCCGACCAGGGGCGGAAGGCTGAAGCTTTCTTT
TRBJ2-5 - TRBV7-9 15 TRBD1 CASSSNRGFQETQYF TGTGCCAGCAGCTCCAACAGGGGATTCCAAGAGACCCAGTACTTC
TRBJ2-2 few TRBV12-3/TRBV12-4 12 - CASSRGGRELFF TGTGCCAGCTCCAGGGGAGGGCGGGAGCTGTTTTTT
TRBJ2-7 - TRBV5-4 18 TRBD2 CASSDQAGGFYRSYEQYF TGTGCCAGCAGCGATCAAGCGGGGGGCTTTTACCGCTCCTACGAGCAGTACTTC
TRBJ1-2 - TRBV9 16 - CASSVGIQGEGYGYTF TGTGCCAGCAGCGTAGGAATACAGGGAGAGGGCTATGGCTACACCTTC
TRBJ1-2 - TRBV7-2 14 - CASTRVFSDYGYTF TGTGCCAGCACCAGGGTCTTCTCGGACTATGGCTACACCTTC
TRBJ1-6 - TRBV7-2 15 - CASGRNRVPNSPLHF TGTGCCAGCGGGCGAAATCGTGTTCCCAATTCACCCCTCCACTTT
TRBJ1-2 - TRBV18 13 TRBD1 CASSGTANYGYTF TGTGCCAGCTCAGGGACAGCTAACTATGGCTACACCTTC
TRBJ1-1 - TRBV29-1 13 - CSAVRGRYTEAFF TGCAGCGCCGTTCGGGGGAGGTACACTGAAGCTTTCTTT
TRBJ1-5 - TRBV7-3 13 - CASSTGAGQPQHF TGTGCCAGCAGCACCGGAGCAGGGCAGCCCCAGCATTTT
TRBJ2-7 - TRBV5-1 14 - CASSLAVSPYEQYF TGCGCCAGCAGCTTGGCTGTCAGTCCCTACGAGCAGTACTTC